The 27 T cell receptor beta chains reported below all come from one sample, sequenced in a study of shared clonotypes between healthy human individuals. Only in-frame clones appear in the TCRdb table, and some are missing; sequencing was by immunoSEQ multiplex PCR. The sample holds 2 million to 2.5 million clones; roughly 93% are singletons and the top ten take more than 0.35%. Input material: naive CD4+ T cells from PBMCs. Subset given: CD45RA+ positively selected. The receptor set was obtained from a man aged 18 to 30 in good health. Some clones in this sample may be carry-over from other donors' samples.

This chain links TRBV28 with TRBJ2-1; D assignment may be TRBD1 or TRBD2 (5 bases each). The CDR3 loop spans 15 amino acids. The germline V and J ends were trimmed by 6 bases and 7 bases, with 19 bases remaining between them. CDR1 MDHEN and CDR2 SYDVKM come from the germline V gene. The CDR3 reads CASSLTLGAYNEQFF. In DNA form, the CDR3 reads TGTGCCAGCAGCCTCACCCTCGGGGCTTATAATGAGCAGTTCTTC. The full variable domain, rest sourced from reference TRBV28 and TRBJ2-1, is DVKVTQSSRYLVKRTGEKVFLECVQDMDHENMFWYRQDPGLGLRLIYFSYDVKMKEKGDIPEGYSVSREKKERFSLILESASTNQTSMYLCASSLTLGAYNEQFFGPGTRLTVL.

Regarding this clone: Other nucleotide sequences from this sample produce the same CDR3. The chain has TRBV5-1 and TRBJ1-1; tentatively, D is TRBD1 (5 bases). Germline CDR1 and CDR2: SGHRS and YFSETQ. Between the trimmed V and J ends, which lost 5 bases and 2 bases, there was a span of 10 bases. The CDR3 totals 13 residues. The CDR3 DNA follows: TGCGCCAGCAGTGGGGACCCTAACACTGAAGCTTTCTTT. As protein: CASSGDPNTEAFF.

This sequence joins TRBV30 and TRBJ1-2; D remains ambiguous. Germline V gene data show CDR1 as GTSNPN and CDR2 as SVGIG (reference sequence). Trimming removed 4 bases from V and 12 bases from J, with 15 bases in between. The CDR3 length is 11 residues. CDR3 nucleotide sequence: TGTGCCTGGACGGAGGCGGGGTATAACACCTTC. Its protein product is CAWTEAGYNTF.

The V and J genes are TRBV25-1 and TRBJ1-3, with a weak D call TRBD1 (5 bases). The CDR3 runs 15 residues. The V gene lost 9 bases and the J gene lost 0 bases, with 15 bases spanning the gap. Germline-derived CDR1 and CDR2 are MGHDK and SYGVNS. CDR3 region: CARRGEGSSGNTIYF. The CDR3 nucleotides are TGTGCCAGGAGAGGGGAGGGGAGCTCTGGAAACACCATATATTTT. The variable domain in full, completed from reference TRBV25-1 and TRBJ1-3, reads EADIYQTPRYLVIGTGKKITLECSQTMGHDKMYWYQQDPGMELHLIHYSYGVNSTEKGDLSSESTVSRIRTEHFPLTLESARPSHTSQYLCARRGEGSSGNTIYFGEGSWLTVV.

This chain links TRBV5-6 with TRBJ2-5, with TRBD1 matching over 8 bases. CDR1 SGHDT and CDR2 YYEEEE come from the germline V gene. CDR3 size: 14 residues. Trimming removed 5 bases from V and 6 bases from J; junction bases left unmatched: 9. CDR3 amino acids: CASRQTGGTKTQYF. The CDR3 DNA reads as TGTGCCAGCAGGCAAACAGGGGGTACGAAGACCCAGTACTTC.

This clone was found a few times. Within the sample, other DNA sequences also encode this same CDR3. This sequence joins TRBV18 and TRBJ1-5; TRBD1 is a possible D gene (5 bases). V lost 1 base and J lost 7, with 8 bases in between. Germline loops: CDR1 KGHSH, CDR2 LQKENI. The CDR3 has 13 residues. The CDR3 DNA reads as TGTGCCAGCTCACCACAGGGGAACCAGCCCCAGCATTTT. As protein: CASSPQGNQPQHF. Based on the CDR3 plus reference TRBV18 and TRBJ1-5, the full variable domain is NAGVMQNPRHLVRRRGQEARLRCSPMKGHSHVYWYRQLPEEGLKFMVYLQKENIIDESGMPKERFSAEFPKEGPSILRIQQVVRGDSAAYFCASSPQGNQPQHFGDGTRLSIL.

The rearrangement links TRBV18 to TRBJ1-1; no firm D call. CDR3 size: 14 residues. Looked up from germline, CDR1 is KGHSH and CDR2 is LQKENI. V was pared by 2 bases and J by 8 bases, with 15 bases between. The CDR3 reads CASSPSTQSNEAFF. Written as DNA, the CDR3 is TGTGCCAGCTCACCATCGACGCAGAGCAACGAAGCTTTCTTT.

The chain joins TRBV6-1 to TRBJ1-3; possibly TRBD1 for D (6 bases). Germline loops: CDR1 MNHNS, CDR2 SASEGT. The CDR3 has 14 amino acids. The V and J ends lost 8 bases and 0 bases respectively, with 11 bases between them. Written as DNA, the CDR3 is TGTGCCAGCCCTGGGGGGCTCTCTGGAAACACCATATATTTT. Its protein product is CASPGGLSGNTIYF.

In regard to this clone: Different DNA sequences within this sample yield the same CDR3. V usage is TRBV7-2 and J usage is TRBJ2-3; D uncertain. Per germline, CDR1 SGHTA and CDR2 FQGNSA. The CDR3 covers 12 residues. Trimming stripped 2 bases from V and 4 bases from J, with 4 bases between. CDR3 nucleotide sequence: TGTGCCAGCAGCTTAACACCAGATACGCAGTATTTT. Encoded protein: CASSLTPDTQYF.

The chain joins TRBV18 to TRBJ1-3, with TRBD1 as a possible D gene (5 bases). The length of the CDR3 is 14 residues. V lost 6 bases, J lost 4 bases, and 13 bases lay in between. Germline V gives CDR1 KGHSH, CDR2 LQKENI. The CDR3 sequence is CASSPGTQGNTIYF. CDR3 sequence (DNA): TGTGCCAGCTCCCCGGGGACTCAAGGAAACACCATATATTTT.

Comments on this clone: Within the sample, other DNA sequences also encode this same CDR3. This chain connects TRBV4-2 to TRBJ1-3; no clear D. The CDR3 is 15 residues long. From germline, CDR1 is LGHNA and CDR2 YNFKEQ. Trimming left V 0 bases short and J 0 bases short, with 6 bases between. As DNA, the CDR3 is TGTGCCAGCAGCCAAGACGGCTCCTCTGGAAACACCATATATTTT. This sequence encodes CASSQDGSSGNTIYF.

This rearrangement joins TRBV28 to TRBJ1-1; D gene unclear. From germline, CDR1 is MDHEN and CDR2 SYDVKM. The CDR3 is made up of 11 amino acids. V lost 3 bases, J lost 9 bases, and 8 bases lay in between. The CDR3 bases are TGTGCCAGCAGTTTCCCAGAGAAAGCTTTCTTT. Amino acid sequence: CASSFPEKAFF.

The J gene is TRBJ2-3, the V gene TRBV5-1; 13 bases agree with TRBD2. J gave up 0 bases and V 2 bases, and 3 bases lay outside the gene matches. This CDR3 region has 17 residues. Germline CDR1 SGHRS, CDR2 YFSETQ. CDR3: CASSFQTSGRSTDTQYF. The CDR3, as DNA: TGCGCCAGCAGCTTTCAGACTAGCGGGAGGAGCACAGATACGCAGTATTTT.

Remarks on this clone: Other DNA variants within this sample encode the same CDR3. V usage is TRBV5-1 and J usage is TRBJ2-3, with 7 bases lining up with TRBD2. CDR3 length equals 15 residues. Unmatched junction bases numbered 1, after V lost 0 bases and J lost 0 bases. The germline CDR1 and CDR2 sequences are SGHRS and YFSETQ. CDR3 protein: CASSLEAGSTDTQYF. In DNA form, the CDR3 reads TGCGCCAGCAGCTTGGAAGCGGGGAGCACAGATACGCAGTATTTT.

The rearrangement links TRBV5-1 to TRBJ2-2, with 13 bases fitting TRBD2. The CDR3 has 16 amino acids. The V gene end was trimmed by 0 bases and the J gene end by 6 bases; junction bases not matched to a gene: 2. The V gene's germline CDR1 is SGHRS and CDR2 YFSETQ. CDR3 sequence (DNA): TGCGCCAGCAGCTTGGAACTAGCGGGAGGGCCCGGGGAGCTGTTTTTT. This codes for CASSLELAGGPGELFF.

Details on this clone: The same CDR3 can be traced to other DNA sequences in this sample. The chain couples TRBV5-1 to TRBJ1-1; weak D call: TRBD1 (5 bases). This CDR3 has 14 residues. The germline gives CDR1 SGHRS, CDR2 YFSETQ. Trimming shortened V by 0 bases and J by 1 base, and 7 bases separated the two germline ends. The CDR3, as DNA: TGCGCCAGCAGCTTGGCCACAGGGAACACTGAAGCTTTCTTT. Translated: CASSLATGNTEAFF.

The V call is TRBV7-9, the J call TRBJ2-3; D might be TRBD1 or TRBD2, each matching 5 bases. The CDR3 is 15 residues long. Trimming took 1 base from V and 3 from J, leaving 11 bases between them. Germline CDR1 SEHNR, CDR2 FQNEAQ (reference sequence). The CDR3 nucleotides are TGTGCCAGCAGCTTAGGGGACCTACGAACAGATACGCAGTATTTT. Its protein is CASSLGDLRTDTQYF.

The J gene is TRBJ1-1, the V gene TRBV11-2; D is ambiguous. The CDR3 extends over 14 amino acids. V lost 4 bases and J 1 base, leaving 10 bases between the germline ends. The germline V gene encodes CDR1 SGHAT and CDR2 FQNNGV. Written as DNA, the CDR3 is TGTGCCAGCAGCTCTATCTGGGCGAACACTGAAGCTTTCTTT. Its translation is CASSSIWANTEAFF.

Concerning this clone itself: This sample includes further DNA sequences coding for the same CDR3. This chain uses TRBV7-3 with TRBJ2-7; no clear D. The CDR3 covers 13 residues. V was cut by 3 bases and J by 4 bases, with 10 bases left in between. CDR1 and CDR2 (germline): SGHTA, FQGTGA. This CDR3 reads CASSLARGYEQYF. CDR3 nucleotide sequence: TGTGCCAGCAGCTTGGCCCGAGGTTACGAGCAGTACTTC. The whole variable domain, remainder taken from reference TRBV7-3 and TRBJ2-7, is GAGVSQTPSNKVTEKGKYVELRCDPISGHTALYWYRQSLGQGPEFLIYFQGTGAADDSGLPNDRFFAVRPEGSVSTLKIQRTERGDSAVYLCASSLARGYEQYFGPGTRLTVT.

The chain employs TRBV11-2 and TRBJ2-7; D is ambiguous. The CDR3 sequence is 16 residues long. Germline CDR1 and CDR2: SGHAT and FQNNGV. V was clipped by 5 bases and J by 3 bases, with 20 bases between them. The CDR3 DNA reads TGTGCCAGCAGCCCTTATCCCGGGTGGGTAGACTACGAGCAGTACTTC. Translating it yields CASSPYPGWVDYEQYF.

The chain has TRBV6-5 and TRBJ1-6; D not certain. Germline loops: CDR1 MNHEY, CDR2 SVGAGI. The CDR3 loop spans 14 amino acids. Trimming left V 2 bases short and J 7 bases short, with 9 bases between. In DNA, the CDR3 is TGTGCCAGCAGTTACCCAATGAAGAATTCACCCCTCCACTTT. Protein product: CASSYPMKNSPLHF.

The CDR3 here is CASSLVSGEKLFF. CDR3 nucleotide sequence: TGTGCCAGCAGCTTAGTCTCGGGTGAAAAACTGTTTTTT. The chain carries TRBV7-8 and TRBJ1-4, with D unclear. V dropped 1 base and J dropped 7 bases, with 7 bases sitting between them. CDR1 is SGHVS, CDR2 FQNEAQ, per germline. The CDR3 covers 13 residues.

Comment on this clone: A junction end diverges from the germline sequence, so it may reflect a read error. This chain connects TRBV30 to TRBJ2-1, with D unresolved. CDR1 and CDR2 (germline): GTSNPN, SVGIG (reference sequence). The CDR3 extends over 13 amino acids. The CDR3: CAWSPDSHNEQFF. The CDR3 DNA sequence: TGTGCCTGGAGCCCTGACTCCCACAATGAGCAGTTCTTC.

The CDR3 is CASSLGSGEQYF. Written as DNA, the CDR3 is TGTGCCAGCAGCTTAGGTTCGGGCGAGCAGTACTTC. The V gene is TRBV11-3, the J gene TRBJ2-7; D gene ambiguous. This CDR3 contains 12 residues. The V end lost 1 base, the J end lost 6 bases, and 7 bases lay between the germline ends. From germline, CDR1 is SGHNT and CDR2 YENEEA.

The rearrangement uses TRBV7-6 and TRBJ2-1; 7 nucleotides align to TRBD2. CDR1 SGHVS and CDR2 FNYEAQ come from the germline V gene. V lost 1 base and J lost 9; bases outside the gene matches: 6. This CDR3 spans 14 amino acids. CDR3 in amino acids: CASSLGTRLSEQFF. CDR3 bases: TGTGCCAGCAGCTTAGGGACTAGATTGAGTGAGCAGTTCTTC.

V is TRBV12-5 and J is TRBJ2-5; TRBD1 aligns across 10 bases. Germline CDR1 is LGHNT and CDR2 is FRNRAP. The CDR3 runs to 15 residues. The V gene end was trimmed by 6 bases and the J gene end by 2 bases; junction bases not matched to a gene: 6. CDR3 in DNA: TGTGCTAGTGGATCGGGACAGGGGTGGCAAGAGACCCAGTACTTC. It specifies CASGSGQGWQETQYF. The entire variable domain, with the rest obtained from reference TRBV12-5 and TRBJ2-5, is as follows: DARVTQTPRHKVTEMGQEVTMRCQPILGHNTVFWYRQTMMQGLELLAYFRNRAPLDDSGMPKDRFSAEMPDATLATLKIQPSEPRDSAVYFCASGSGQGWQETQYFGPGTRLLVL.

This chain uses TRBV5-4 with TRBJ1-5; possibly TRBD1 for D (6 bases). V shed 4 bases and J shed 7 bases, with 15 bases lying between them. The CDR3 runs to 14 residues. CDR1 is SGHNT, CDR2 YYREEE, per germline (reference sequence). This CDR3 is CASSPNREGQPQHF. The CDR3 DNA reads as TGTGCCAGCAGCCCTAACAGGGAGGGACAGCCCCAGCATTTT.